These 27 T cell receptor beta chains were all obtained from the same sample, sequenced in a study of cytomegalovirus exposure and HLA in healthy donors. The study ran its PCR with 60 Vbeta and 13 Jbeta primers. Clones were sequenced by immunoSEQ multiplex PCR, and TCRdb holds only the in-frame ones, with some missing. The repertoire holds some 87,000 clones, with roughly 60% as singletons. The sequencing sample was made of PBMCs. The source is a woman aged 25 to 45 in good health and CMV-seropositive.

The chain uses TRBV4-1 and TRBJ2-3; TRBD2 matches at 10 bases. Germline CDR1 is MGHRA and CDR2 is YSYEKL. The CDR3 is 16 amino acids. Losses at the gene ends were 5 bases for V and 6 bases for J; bases not matched to a gene: 11. Here the CDR3 DNA reads TGCGCCAGCAGCTGGCGTTTAGCGGGGGGTCTTGATACGCAGTATTTT. It specifies CASSWRLAGGLDTQYF.

In this sample, this clone turned up a few times. V and J are TRBV5-6 and TRBJ1-6; possible D gene TRBD1, 6 bases. Trimming took 0 bases from V and 10 from J, leaving 17 bases between them. The germline V gene encodes CDR1 SGHDT and CDR2 YYEEEE. CDR3 length equals 16 residues. This CDR3 reads CASSLVGAGVGSPLHF. The CDR3 region has the DNA TGTGCCAGCAGCTTGGTAGGGGCAGGGGTAGGGTCACCCCTCCACTTT.

This clone appeared a few times. The gene calls are TRBV6-5 and TRBJ2-7; 7 positions agree with TRBD2. The CDR3 spans 14 residues. The J segment lost 4 bases and the V segment lost 4 bases, leaving 7 bases of the junction unmatched. Germline V lookup: CDR1 MNHEY, CDR2 SVGAGI. CDR3 nucleotides: TGTGCCAGCAGTTTCGTCGGGGGGAAATACGAGCAGTACTTC. Its translation is CASSFVGGKYEQYF.

This clone appeared a few times. CDR3 nucleotide sequence: TGTGCCTGGGGCACAGGACTAGCGAAAAATACGCAGTATTTT. Its translation is CAWGTGLAKNTQYF. The chain combines TRBV30 with TRBJ2-3, with TRBD2 identical over 9 bases. Germline CDR1 reads GTSNPN; CDR2 reads SVGIG (reference sequence). The CDR3 runs to 14 residues. V lost 5 bases to trimming and J lost 7 bases; unmatched junction nucleotides: 10.

This clone is a singleton in its sample. The rearrangement uses TRBV7-7 and TRBJ2-5, with 8 bases identical to TRBD1. The CDR3 is made up of 14 amino acids. Germline CDR1 is SSHAT and CDR2 is FNYEAQ (reference sequence). V shed 4 bases and J 4 bases; nucleotides not matched to a gene: 5. CDR3 sequence (DNA): TGTGCCAGCAGCTCGCAACAGGGGGTAGAGACCCAGTACTTC. It encodes CASSSQQGVETQYF.

This clone was seen only a few times. The CDR3 reads CASSEEGQGAAPLHF. CDR3 sequence (DNA): TGTGCCAGCAGTGAAGAGGGACAGGGGGCTGCACCCCTCCACTTT. V gene TRBV6-1 combines with J gene TRBJ1-6; 12 bases map to TRBD1. The CDR3 is made up of 15 amino acids. Germline V gives CDR1 MNHNS, CDR2 SASEGT. The V gene end was trimmed by 1 base and the J gene end by 11 bases; junction bases not matched to a gene: 3.

In its sample, this clone was seen a few times. The chain combines TRBV18 with TRBJ2-7, with 8 positions matching TRBD1. V was clipped by 6 bases and J by 0 bases; unmatched bases: 7. The CDR3 runs 15 residues. Germline V gene data show CDR1 as KGHSH and CDR2 as LQKENI. The CDR3 reads CASSPDRGSSYEQYF. For the CDR3, the DNA is TGTGCCAGCTCTCCTGACAGGGGAAGCTCCTACGAGCAGTACTTC. Supplemented by reference TRBV18 and TRBJ2-7, the full variable domain reads NAGVMQNPRHLVRRRGQEARLRCSPMKGHSHVYWYRQLPEEGLKFMVYLQKENIIDESGMPKERFSAEFPKEGPSILRIQQVVRGDSAAYFCASSPDRGSSYEQYFGPGTRLTVT.

The V call is TRBV7-2, the J call TRBJ2-7; 10 nucleotides match TRBD1. The germline V gene has CDR1 SGHTA and CDR2 FQGNSA. V was pared by 4 bases and J by 0 bases, with 3 bases of the junction left unmatched. The CDR3 is 15 amino acids. The CDR3 is CASSSGQGNSYEQYF. The DNA for the CDR3 is TGTGCCAGCAGCTCGGGACAGGGGAACTCCTACGAGCAGTACTTC.

The J gene is TRBJ1-5, the V gene TRBV12-2; the D call in the table, TRBD1, was not verified against the DNA. TRBV12-2 represents a pseudogene. This CDR3 has 19 residues. The CDR3 loop is CASRLINGVGTGFNQPQHF. The CDR3 nucleotides read TGTGCAAGTCGCTTAATAAATGGAGTGGGGACAGGGTTTAATCAGCCCCAGCATTTT.

This clone was observed a few times. The same CDR3 can be traced to other DNA sequences in this sample. V is TRBV5-1 and J is TRBJ2-7, with D tentatively TRBD2 (6 bases). The CDR3 runs 16 residues. The V end was cut by 4 bases, the J end by 6 bases, with 23 bases between. Germline CDR1 reads SGHRS; CDR2 reads YFSETQ. CDR3 DNA sequence: TGCGCCAGCAGCCCCGGAGGGGCCTCGGGCGTACTCGAGCAGTACTTC. Its protein product is CASSPGGASGVLEQYF.

The J gene is TRBJ1-2, the V gene TRBV2; D call uncertain. V was trimmed by 3 bases and J by 5 bases, leaving 10 bases between them. Germline loops: CDR1 SNHLY, CDR2 FYNNEI. The CDR3 contains 13 residues. CDR3 sequence: CASSDVAPYGYTF. For the CDR3, the DNA is TGTGCCAGCAGTGATGTGGCCCCGTATGGCTACACCTTC.

On this clone itself: Other nucleotide sequences in the sample specify the same CDR3. The chain uses TRBV5-1 and TRBJ2-3; TRBD1 aligns across 9 bases. The CDR3 consists of 15 residues. The germline gives CDR1 SGHRS, CDR2 YFSETQ. The junction had 6 bases not matched to a gene; V was cut back by 4 bases and J by 3 bases. The CDR3 region is CASSAGQGGTDTQYF. In nucleotides, the CDR3 is TGCGCCAGCAGCGCGGGACAGGGAGGAACAGATACGCAGTATTTT. Drawing the rest from reference TRBV5-1 and TRBJ2-3, the complete variable domain is KAGVTQTPRYLIKTRGQQVTLSCSPISGHRSVSWYQQTPGQGLQFLFEYFSETQRNKGNFPGRFSGRQFSNSRSEMNVSTLELGDSALYLCASSAGQGGTDTQYFGPGTRLTVL.

V usage is TRBV4-2 and J usage is TRBJ1-2; a possible D gene is TRBD1 (5 bases). Germline values: CDR1 LGHNA, CDR2 YNFKEQ. The CDR3 totals 14 residues. The V and J ends lost 5 bases and 1 base respectively, with 11 bases between them. The CDR3 protein is CASSDARVNYGYTF. CDR3 in DNA: TGTGCCAGCAGCGATGCCAGGGTTAACTATGGCTACACCTTC.

The chain couples TRBV9 to TRBJ2-6; D is ambiguous. CDR3 length: 15 amino acids. V was clipped by 1 base and J by 1 base, with 6 bases between them. The V gene's germline CDR1 is SGDLS and CDR2 YYNGEE. CDR3 in DNA: TGTGCCAGCAGCGTATTAGCTTCTGGGGCCAACGTCCTGACTTTC. Translating it yields CASSVLASGANVLTF.

The chain is built from TRBV10-3 and TRBJ1-5; D might be TRBD1 (5 bases). This CDR3 comprises 13 residues. Looked up from germline, CDR1 is ENHRY and CDR2 is SYGVKD. V lost 9 bases, J lost 6 bases, and 15 bases lay in between. CDR3 nucleotide sequence: TGTGCCATTTCGGCGGGGGGGGGTCAGCCCCAGCATTTT. As protein: CAISAGGGQPQHF.

The V gene is TRBV6-1, the J gene TRBJ2-7; 11 bases are shared with TRBD1. The CDR3 loop spans 15 amino acids. V lost 8 bases to trimming and J lost 5 bases; unmatched junction nucleotides: 11. Germline CDR1 MNHNS, CDR2 SASEGT. The CDR3 nucleotides are TGTGCCAGCTTTTGGACAGGGGGCGGAAAAGACGAGCAGTACTTC. The encoded protein is CASFWTGGGKDEQYF.

This clone was picked up a small number of times. The chain employs TRBV29-1 and TRBJ1-4, with D perhaps matching TRBD1 (5 bases). Looked up from germline, CDR1 is SQVTM and CDR2 is ANQGSEA. The CDR3 covers 15 residues. Trimming removed 0 bases at V and 10 bases at J, with 18 bases between. This chain's CDR3 is CSVEDRGVIPRKLFF. The CDR3 DNA is TGCAGCGTTGAAGATCGGGGGGTCATCCCCAGAAAACTGTTTTTT.

The genes are TRBV18 and TRBJ1-1, with a tentative D call TRBD1 (6 bases). Trimming pared 1 base from V and 9 bases from J, leaving 9 bases between. From germline, CDR1 is KGHSH and CDR2 LQKENI. The CDR3 sequence is 12 residues long. The CDR3 DNA sequence: TGTGCCAGCTCACCACAGGGACACAAAGCTTTCTTT. Protein: CASSPQGHKAFF. The complete variable domain, with remaining parts taken from reference TRBV18 and TRBJ1-1, reads NAGVMQNPRHLVRRRGQEARLRCSPMKGHSHVYWYRQLPEEGLKFMVYLQKENIIDESGMPKERFSAEFPKEGPSILRIQQVVRGDSAAYFCASSPQGHKAFFGQGTRLTVV.

The J gene is TRBJ1-3, the V gene TRBV5-1; possible D gene TRBD1, 6 bases. Trimming took off 0 bases at V and 4 bases at J, with 17 bases between the two ends. This CDR3 has 17 amino acids. Germline assignment: CDR1 SGHRS and CDR2 YFSETQ. The CDR3 bases are TGCGCCAGCAGCTTGGGACAGGACTGGACAACGGGAAACACCATATATTTT. Protein product: CASSLGQDWTTGNTIYF.

This chain connects TRBV2 to TRBJ1-5; 7 bases fit TRBD1. V lost 7 bases, J lost 5 bases, and 5 bases stayed unmatched. The CDR3 runs to 13 residues. Germline CDR1 reads SNHLY; CDR2 reads FYNNEI. The CDR3, as DNA: TGTGCCAGCACTGGGGACAGAGATCAGCCCCAGCATTTT. Translating gives CASTGDRDQPQHF.

The chain couples TRBV30 to TRBJ1-2; possibly TRBD1 for D (5 bases). CDR3 length: 12 amino acids. The V and J ends lost 1 base and 2 bases respectively, with 5 bases between them. Germline V gene lookup returns CDR1 GTSNPN and CDR2 SVGIG (reference sequence). The DNA for the CDR3 is TGTGCCTGGAGTGCAGGGAACTATGGCTACACCTTC. Protein: CAWSAGNYGYTF.

The chain links TRBV4-2 to TRBJ2-5; 15 nucleotides line up with TRBD2. The CDR3 is made up of 17 amino acids. Germline assignment: CDR1 LGHNA and CDR2 YNFKEQ. V lost 3 bases to trimming and J lost 4 bases; unmatched junction nucleotides: 6. The CDR3 DNA follows: TGTGCCAGCAGCCAGCCTCCGGGACTAGCGGGGGGAGAGACCCAGTACTTC. Its translation is CASSQPPGLAGGETQYF.

The chain joins TRBV5-1 to TRBJ1-1, with a tentative D call TRBD1 (5 bases). The length of the CDR3 is 14 residues. Germline lookup yields CDR1 SGHRS and CDR2 YFSETQ. V was trimmed by 7 bases and J by 5 bases, leaving 18 bases between them. The DNA of the CDR3 is TGCGCCAGCTTCGGGGGAGGACTCGTAACTGAAGCTTTCTTT. Its translation: CASFGGGLVTEAFF. The variable domain in full, with the rest retrieved from reference TRBV5-1 and TRBJ1-1, is KAGVTQTPRYLIKTRGQQVTLSCSPISGHRSVSWYQQTPGQGLQFLFEYFSETQRNKGNFPGRFSGRQFSNSRSEMNVSTLELGDSALYLCASFGGGLVTEAFFGQGTRLTVV.

The rearrangement links TRBV15 to TRBJ1-2, with D maybe TRBD1 (5 bases). The CDR3 spans 14 residues. V lost 1 base to trimming and J lost 2 bases, with 8 bases between them. Per germline, CDR1 LNHNV and CDR2 YYDKDF (reference sequence). The CDR3 loop reads CATSRGQTNYGYTF. CDR3 nucleotides: TGTGCCACCAGCAGAGGACAGACCAACTATGGCTACACCTTC.

The V call is TRBV29-1, the J call TRBJ2-4; 9 positions match TRBD2. The CDR3 runs to 17 residues. Germline lookup yields CDR1 SQVTM and CDR2 ANQGSEA. V trimming: 4 bases; J trimming: 0 bases; junction bases outside the gene matches: 10. The CDR3: CSVVSGGPELAKNIQYF. CDR3 in DNA: TGCAGCGTTGTTAGCGGGGGCCCGGAACTAGCCAAAAACATTCAGTACTTC.

This clone has just a few counts. The genes are TRBV11-2 and TRBJ1-2, with 7 bases fitting TRBD1. This CDR3 is 14 amino acids long. The germline V gene has CDR1 SGHAT and CDR2 FQNNGV. J was trimmed by 4 bases and V by 4 bases; bases with no gene match: 6. The CDR3 here is CASSSRGLGYGYTF. The CDR3 DNA reads as TGTGCCAGCAGCTCTAGGGGGCTCGGCTATGGCTACACCTTC.

The chain joins TRBV12-5 to TRBJ2-7; D remains ambiguous. V shed 2 bases and J shed 2 bases, with 16 bases lying between them. CDR1 is LGHNT, CDR2 FRNRAP, per germline. This CDR3 is built from 16 residues. The CDR3 spells CASGLYSLTLPYEQYF. Written as DNA, the CDR3 is TGTGCTAGTGGTTTGTATTCCCTAACTCTTCCCTACGAGCAGTACTTC.